This T cell receptor (beta chain) was recorded in a study of blood T cells in healthy people across ages. The CDR3 sequence is 14 residues long. Per the germline V gene, CDR1 is MDHEN and CDR2 is SYDVKM. Each sample yielded at least 6.5 million isolated PBMCs. Samples each yielded at least 6 micrograms of total RNA. On this clonotype itself: The target antigen is unknown. Germline is not matched at one junction end, which may reflect a read error.

Study results and limitations: Diversity figures based on one million T cells were deemed too low. Long-lived donors carried more naive CD4+ cells and greater diversity than aged donors.

Primed by a sample-barcoded 5' primer and a J-beta primer mix, a second PCR proceeded for about 7 to 12 cycles. Each CDR3 protein is one row after TCRdb ran MiXCR on the 5' RACE reads. The repertoire has around 1.7 million distinct CDR3 sequences, 28% of them found once; the top ten carry 7.7%. Material: blood. This TCR came from a woman in her twenties or thirties in good health. The chain employs TRBV28 and TRBJ1-5; unclear D gene. The CDR3, as DNA: TGTACCAGCAGTTTAGGCGGGGTGAGTCAGCCCCAGCATTTT. Translation gives CTSSLGGVSQPQHF.